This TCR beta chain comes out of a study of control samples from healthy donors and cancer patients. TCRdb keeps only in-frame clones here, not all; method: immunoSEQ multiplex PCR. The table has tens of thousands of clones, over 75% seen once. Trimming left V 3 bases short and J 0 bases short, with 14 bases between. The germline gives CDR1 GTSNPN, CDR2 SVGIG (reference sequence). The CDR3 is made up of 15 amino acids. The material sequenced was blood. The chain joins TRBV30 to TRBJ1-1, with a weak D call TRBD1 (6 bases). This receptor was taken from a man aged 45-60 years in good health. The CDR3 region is CAWRQPGHMNTEAFF. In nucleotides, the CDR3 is TGTGCCTGGAGGCAACCGGGACATATGAACACTGAAGCTTTCTTT.